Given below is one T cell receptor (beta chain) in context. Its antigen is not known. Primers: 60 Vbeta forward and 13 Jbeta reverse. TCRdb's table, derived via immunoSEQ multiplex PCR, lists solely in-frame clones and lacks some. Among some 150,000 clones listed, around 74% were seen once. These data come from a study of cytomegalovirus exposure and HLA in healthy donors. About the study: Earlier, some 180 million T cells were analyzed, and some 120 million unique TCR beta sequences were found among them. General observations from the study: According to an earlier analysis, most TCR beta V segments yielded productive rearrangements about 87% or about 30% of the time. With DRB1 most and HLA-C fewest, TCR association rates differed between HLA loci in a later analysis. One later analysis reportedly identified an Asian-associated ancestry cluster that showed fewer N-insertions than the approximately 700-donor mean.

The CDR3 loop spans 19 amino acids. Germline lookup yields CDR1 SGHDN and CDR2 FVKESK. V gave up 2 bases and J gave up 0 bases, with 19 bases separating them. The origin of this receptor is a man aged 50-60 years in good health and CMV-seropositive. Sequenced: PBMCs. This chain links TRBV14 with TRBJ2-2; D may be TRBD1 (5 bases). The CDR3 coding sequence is TGTGCCAGCAGCCAAAGGGTTATAGGTGGCAGGGCGAACACCGGGGAGCTGTTTTTT. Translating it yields CASSQRVIGGRANTGELFF.